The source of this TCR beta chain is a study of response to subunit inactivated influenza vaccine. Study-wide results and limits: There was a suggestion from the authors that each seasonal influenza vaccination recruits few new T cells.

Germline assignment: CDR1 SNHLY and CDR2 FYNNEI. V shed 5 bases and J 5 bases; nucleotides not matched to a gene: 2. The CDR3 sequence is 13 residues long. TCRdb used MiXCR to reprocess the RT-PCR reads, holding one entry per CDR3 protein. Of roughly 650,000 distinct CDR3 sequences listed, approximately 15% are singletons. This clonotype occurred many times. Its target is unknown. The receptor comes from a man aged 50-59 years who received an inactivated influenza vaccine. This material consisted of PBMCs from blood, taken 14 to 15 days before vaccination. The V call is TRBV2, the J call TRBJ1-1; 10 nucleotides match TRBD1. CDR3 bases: TGTGCCAGCAGTTGGACAGGGGGGACTGAAGCTTTCTTT. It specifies CASSWTGGTEAFF. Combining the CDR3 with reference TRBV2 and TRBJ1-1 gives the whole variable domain EPEVTQTPSHQVTQMGQEVILRCVPISNHLYFYWYRQILGQKVEFLVSFYNNEISEKSEIFDDQFSVERPDGSNFTLKIRSTKLEDSAMYFCASSWTGGTEAFFGQGTRLTVV.